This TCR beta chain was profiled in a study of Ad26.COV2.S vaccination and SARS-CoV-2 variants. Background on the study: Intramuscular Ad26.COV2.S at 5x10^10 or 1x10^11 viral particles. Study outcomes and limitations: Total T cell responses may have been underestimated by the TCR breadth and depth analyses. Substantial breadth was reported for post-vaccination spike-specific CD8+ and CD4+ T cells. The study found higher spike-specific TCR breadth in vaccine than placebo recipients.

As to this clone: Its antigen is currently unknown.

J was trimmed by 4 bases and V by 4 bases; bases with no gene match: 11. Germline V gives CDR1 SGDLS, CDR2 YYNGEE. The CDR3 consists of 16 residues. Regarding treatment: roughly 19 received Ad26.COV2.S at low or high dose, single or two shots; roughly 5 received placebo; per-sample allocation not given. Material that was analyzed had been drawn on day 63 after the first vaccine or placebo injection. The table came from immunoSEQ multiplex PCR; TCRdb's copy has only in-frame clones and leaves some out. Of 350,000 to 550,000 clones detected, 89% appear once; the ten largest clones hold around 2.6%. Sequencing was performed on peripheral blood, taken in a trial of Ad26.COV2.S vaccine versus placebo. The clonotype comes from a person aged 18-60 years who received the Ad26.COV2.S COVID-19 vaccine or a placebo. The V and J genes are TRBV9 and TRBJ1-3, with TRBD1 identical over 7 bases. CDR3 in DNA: TGTGCCAGCAGCCCCAGAACAGGGGCGGTAGGAAACACCATATATTTT. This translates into CASSPRTGAVGNTIYF.